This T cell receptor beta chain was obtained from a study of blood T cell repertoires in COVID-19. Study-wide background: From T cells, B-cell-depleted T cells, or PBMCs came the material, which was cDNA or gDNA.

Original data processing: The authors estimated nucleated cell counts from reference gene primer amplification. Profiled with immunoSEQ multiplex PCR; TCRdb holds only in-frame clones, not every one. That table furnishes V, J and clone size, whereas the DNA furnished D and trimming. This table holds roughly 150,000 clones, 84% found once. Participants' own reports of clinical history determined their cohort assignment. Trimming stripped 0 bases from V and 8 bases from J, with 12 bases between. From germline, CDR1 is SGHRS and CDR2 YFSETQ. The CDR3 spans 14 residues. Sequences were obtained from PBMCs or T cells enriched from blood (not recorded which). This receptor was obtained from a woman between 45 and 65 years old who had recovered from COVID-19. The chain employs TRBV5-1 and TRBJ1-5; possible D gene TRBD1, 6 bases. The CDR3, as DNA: TGCGCCAGCAGCTTGGAAGGGGGTTCGGAGCCCCAGCATTTT. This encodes CASSLEGGSEPQHF.